The TCR beta chain under discussion was sequenced for a study of blood T cell repertoires in COVID-19. Allocation to cohorts depended on clinical history reported by the participants. For recovered donors of Cohort 3, there were two negative PCRs, clearance, or symptom resolution. CDR3 length: 14 residues. Looked up from germline, CDR1 is LGHDT and CDR2 is YNNKEL (reference sequence). Trimming took 1 base from V and 3 from J, leaving 9 bases between them. As processed by the authors: Reference gene primers were amplified, and this amplification served to estimate nucleated cell counts. Sequenced by immunoSEQ multiplex PCR; TCRdb stores in-frame clones only, minus some. V, J and clone size are taken as reported in that table, and D and trimming were inferred from the DNA itself. The sample records 150,000 to 200,000 clones, 75% to 85% being singletons. This clone was seen more than once but under ten times.

This chain joins TRBV3-1 (or the pseudogene TRBV3-2) and TRBJ1-1; the D gene is possibly TRBD1 (5 bases). Material: PBMCs or T cells enriched from blood (not recorded which). The origin of this receptor is a man aged 45-65 years who had recovered from COVID-19. The CDR3 reads CASSQVGGYTEAFF. CDR3 nucleotides: TGTGCCAGCAGCCAAGTCGGGGGGTACACTGAAGCTTTCTTT.